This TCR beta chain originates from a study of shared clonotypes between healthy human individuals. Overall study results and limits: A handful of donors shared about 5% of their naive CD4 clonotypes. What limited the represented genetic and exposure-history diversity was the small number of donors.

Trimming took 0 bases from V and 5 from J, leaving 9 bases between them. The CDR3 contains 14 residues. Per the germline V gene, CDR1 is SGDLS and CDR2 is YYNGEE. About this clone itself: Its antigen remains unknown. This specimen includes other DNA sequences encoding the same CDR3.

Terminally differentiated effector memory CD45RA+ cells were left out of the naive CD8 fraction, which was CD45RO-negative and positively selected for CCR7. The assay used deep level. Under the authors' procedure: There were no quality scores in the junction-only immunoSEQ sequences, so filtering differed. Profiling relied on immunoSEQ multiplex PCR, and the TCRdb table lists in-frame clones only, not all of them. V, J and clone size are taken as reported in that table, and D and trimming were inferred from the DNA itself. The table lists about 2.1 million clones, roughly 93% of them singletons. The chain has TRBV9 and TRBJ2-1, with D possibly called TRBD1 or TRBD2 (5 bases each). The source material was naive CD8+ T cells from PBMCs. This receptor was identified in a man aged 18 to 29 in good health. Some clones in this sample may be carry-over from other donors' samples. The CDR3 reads CASSVGDRNNEQFF. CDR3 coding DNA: TGTGCCAGCAGCGTAGGGGACCGGAACAATGAGCAGTTCTTC.